This TCR beta chain was captured in a study of vaccination and CD4 T cells after COVID-19. Overall study context: According to the study, participants were given two doses of BNT162b2 or mRNA-1273 vaccine.

The Oncomine TCR Beta short-read assay sequenced DNA from cultured CD4+ T cells. TCRdb independently ran MiXCR on the PCR reads; one entry per CDR3 protein. Seen here are around 19,000 distinct CDR3 sequences, approximately 50% observed once, and the top ten hold 15% to 20%. From germline, CDR1 is LNHNV and CDR2 YYDKDF (reference sequence). The CDR3 spans 16 residues. V lost 0 bases, J lost 4 bases, and 6 bases stayed unmatched. The treatment was: approximately 9-day PBMC culture with coronavirus spike peptide pools or control peptides (ViraFEST assay). This clonotype was observed a handful of times. No antigen is known for it.

The chain carries TRBV15 and TRBJ2-1, with 7 bases matching TRBD2. The receptor was derived from a human donor who had recovered from COVID-19. Source material: CD4+ T cells from blood, cultured in vitro. The CDR3 is CATSRDSASGYNEQFF. The CDR3 nucleotides read TGTGCCACCAGCAGAGATTCCGCTAGCGGATACAATGAGCAGTTCTTC.